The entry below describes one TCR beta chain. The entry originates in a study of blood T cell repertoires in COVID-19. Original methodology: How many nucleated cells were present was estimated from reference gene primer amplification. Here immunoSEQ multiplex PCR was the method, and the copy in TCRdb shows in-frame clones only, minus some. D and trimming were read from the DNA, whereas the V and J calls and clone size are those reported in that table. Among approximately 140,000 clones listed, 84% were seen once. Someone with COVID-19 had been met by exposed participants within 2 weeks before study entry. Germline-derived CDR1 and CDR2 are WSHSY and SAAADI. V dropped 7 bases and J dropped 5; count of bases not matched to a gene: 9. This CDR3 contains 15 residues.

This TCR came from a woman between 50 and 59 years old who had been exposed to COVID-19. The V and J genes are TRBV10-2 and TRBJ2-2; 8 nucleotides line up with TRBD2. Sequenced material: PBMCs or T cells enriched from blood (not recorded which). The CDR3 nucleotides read TGCGCCAGCACCTTAAGCGGGGGAAATACCGGGGAGCTGTTTTTT. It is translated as CASTLSGGNTGELFF.